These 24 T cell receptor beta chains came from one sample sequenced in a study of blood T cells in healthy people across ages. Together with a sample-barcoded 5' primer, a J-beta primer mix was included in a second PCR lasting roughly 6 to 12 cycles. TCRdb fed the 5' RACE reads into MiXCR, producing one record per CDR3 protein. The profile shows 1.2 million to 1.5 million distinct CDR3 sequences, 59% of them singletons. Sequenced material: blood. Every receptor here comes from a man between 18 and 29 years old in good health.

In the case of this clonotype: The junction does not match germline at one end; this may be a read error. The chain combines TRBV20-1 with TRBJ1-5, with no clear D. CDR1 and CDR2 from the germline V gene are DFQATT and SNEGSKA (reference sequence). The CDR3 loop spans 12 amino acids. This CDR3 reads CSVRRLGQPQHF. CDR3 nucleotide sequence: TGCAGTGTTAGACGCTTAGGTCAGCCCCAGCATTTT.

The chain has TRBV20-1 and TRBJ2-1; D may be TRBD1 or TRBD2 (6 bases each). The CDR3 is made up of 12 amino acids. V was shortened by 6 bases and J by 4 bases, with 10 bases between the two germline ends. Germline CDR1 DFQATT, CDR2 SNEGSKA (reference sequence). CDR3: CSAWRGYNEQFF. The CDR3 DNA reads TGCAGTGCCTGGAGGGGGTACAATGAGCAGTTCTTC.

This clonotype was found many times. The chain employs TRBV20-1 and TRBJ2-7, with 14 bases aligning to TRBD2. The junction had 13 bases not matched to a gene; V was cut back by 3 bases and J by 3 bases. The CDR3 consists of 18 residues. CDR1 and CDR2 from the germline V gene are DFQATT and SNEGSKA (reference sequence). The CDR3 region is CSARGLAGADPSHYEQYF. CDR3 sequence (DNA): TGCAGTGCTAGGGGACTAGCGGGAGCGGATCCCTCACACTACGAGCAGTACTTC.

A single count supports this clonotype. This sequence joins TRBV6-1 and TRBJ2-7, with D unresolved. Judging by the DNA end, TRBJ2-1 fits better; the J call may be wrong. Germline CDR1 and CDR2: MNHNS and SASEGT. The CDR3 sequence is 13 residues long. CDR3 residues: CASSHLTINEQFF. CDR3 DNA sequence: TGTGCCAGCAGCCACCTGACCATTAATGAGCAGTTCTTC.

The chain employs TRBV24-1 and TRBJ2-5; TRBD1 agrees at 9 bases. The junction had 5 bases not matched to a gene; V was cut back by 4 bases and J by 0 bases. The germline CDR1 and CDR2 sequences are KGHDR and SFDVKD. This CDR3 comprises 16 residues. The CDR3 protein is CATSEAGTGYQETQYF. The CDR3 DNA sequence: TGTGCCACCAGTGAGGCCGGGACAGGGTACCAAGAGACCCAGTACTTC.

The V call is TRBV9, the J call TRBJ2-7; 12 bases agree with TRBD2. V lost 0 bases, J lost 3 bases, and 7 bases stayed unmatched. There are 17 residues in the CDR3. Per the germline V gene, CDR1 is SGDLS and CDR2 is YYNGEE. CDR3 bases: TGTGCCAGCAGCGTAGGCGATGGGGGACTAGCGGGCTACGAGCAGTACTTC. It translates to CASSVGDGGLAGYEQYF.

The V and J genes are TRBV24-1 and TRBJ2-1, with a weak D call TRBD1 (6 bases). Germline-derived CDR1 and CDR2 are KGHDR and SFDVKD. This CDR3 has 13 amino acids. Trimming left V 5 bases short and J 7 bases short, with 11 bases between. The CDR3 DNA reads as TGTGCCACCAGTGGGACACAGGGAAATGAGCAGTTCTTC. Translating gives CATSGTQGNEQFF.

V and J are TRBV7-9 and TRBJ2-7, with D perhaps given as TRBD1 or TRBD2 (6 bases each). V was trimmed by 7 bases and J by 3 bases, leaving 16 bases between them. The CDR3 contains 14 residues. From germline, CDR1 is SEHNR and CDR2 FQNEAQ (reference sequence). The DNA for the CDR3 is TGTGCCAGCACTATAGGGGGGCGAGTCTACGAGCAGTACTTC. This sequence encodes CASTIGGRVYEQYF.

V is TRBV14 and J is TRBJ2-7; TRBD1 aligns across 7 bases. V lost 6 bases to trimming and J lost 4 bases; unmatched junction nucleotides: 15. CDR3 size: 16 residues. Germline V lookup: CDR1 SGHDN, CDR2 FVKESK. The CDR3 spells CASRPSSTGSQYEQYF. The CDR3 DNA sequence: TGTGCCAGCAGGCCCTCTTCGACAGGGTCTCAGTACGAGCAGTACTTC.

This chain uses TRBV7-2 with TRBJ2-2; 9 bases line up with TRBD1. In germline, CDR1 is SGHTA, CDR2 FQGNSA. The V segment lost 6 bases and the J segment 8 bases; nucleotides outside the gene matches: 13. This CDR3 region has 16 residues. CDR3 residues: CASRSTGGNVWGELFF. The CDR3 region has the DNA TGTGCCAGCAGGTCGACAGGGGGAAACGTCTGGGGGGAGCTGTTTTTT.

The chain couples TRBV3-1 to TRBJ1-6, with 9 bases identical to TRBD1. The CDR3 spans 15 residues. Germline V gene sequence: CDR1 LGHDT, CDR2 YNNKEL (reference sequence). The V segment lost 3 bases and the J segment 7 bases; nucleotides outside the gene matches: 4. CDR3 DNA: TGTGCCAGCAGCCAGGCGGGACAGGGAAATTCACCCCTCCACTTT. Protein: CASSQAGQGNSPLHF.

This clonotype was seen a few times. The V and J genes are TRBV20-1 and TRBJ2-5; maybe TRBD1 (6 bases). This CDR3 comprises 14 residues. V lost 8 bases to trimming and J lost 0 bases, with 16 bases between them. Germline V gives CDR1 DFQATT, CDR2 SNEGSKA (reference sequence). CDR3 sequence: CSPRDRRYQETQYF. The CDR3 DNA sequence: TGCAGTCCGAGAGACAGGCGGTACCAAGAGACCCAGTACTTC.

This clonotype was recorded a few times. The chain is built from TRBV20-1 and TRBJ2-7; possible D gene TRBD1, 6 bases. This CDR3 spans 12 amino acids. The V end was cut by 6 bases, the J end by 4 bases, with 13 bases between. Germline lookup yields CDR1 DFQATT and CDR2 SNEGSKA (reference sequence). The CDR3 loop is CSASRDTYEQYF. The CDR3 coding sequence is TGCAGTGCCAGCCGGGACACATACGAGCAGTACTTC.

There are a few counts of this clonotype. In nucleotides, the CDR3 is TGTGCCAGCAGCTCGAAGGGACAGGGAGTCTATGGCTACACCTTC. This gives the protein CASSSKGQGVYGYTF. The V and J genes are TRBV7-2 and TRBJ1-2, with 9 bases lining up with TRBD1. Looked up from germline, CDR1 is SGHTA and CDR2 is FQGNSA. The V segment lost 4 bases and the J segment 4 bases; nucleotides outside the gene matches: 7. This CDR3 region has 15 residues.

The CDR3 DNA reads TGCAGTGCTGTGGGACCGATGAACACTGAAGCTTTCTTT. It is translated as CSAVGPMNTEAFF. The chain joins TRBV20-1 to TRBJ1-1; perhaps TRBD1 as D (5 bases). The germline V gene encodes CDR1 DFQATT and CDR2 SNEGSKA (reference sequence). V was clipped by 5 bases and J by 0 bases, with 10 bases between them. The CDR3 totals 13 residues.

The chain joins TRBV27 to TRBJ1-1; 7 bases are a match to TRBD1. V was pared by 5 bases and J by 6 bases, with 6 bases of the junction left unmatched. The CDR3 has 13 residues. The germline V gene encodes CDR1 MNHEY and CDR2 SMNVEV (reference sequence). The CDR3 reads CASSPQGFAEAFF. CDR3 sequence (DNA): TGTGCCAGCAGTCCACAGGGGTTCGCTGAAGCTTTCTTT.

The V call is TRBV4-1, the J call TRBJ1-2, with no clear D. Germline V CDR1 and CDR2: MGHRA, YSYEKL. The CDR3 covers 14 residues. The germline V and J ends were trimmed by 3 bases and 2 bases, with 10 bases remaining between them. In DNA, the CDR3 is TGCGCCAGCAGCCAGGATCTTTGGAACTATGGCTACACCTTC. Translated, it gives CASSQDLWNYGYTF.

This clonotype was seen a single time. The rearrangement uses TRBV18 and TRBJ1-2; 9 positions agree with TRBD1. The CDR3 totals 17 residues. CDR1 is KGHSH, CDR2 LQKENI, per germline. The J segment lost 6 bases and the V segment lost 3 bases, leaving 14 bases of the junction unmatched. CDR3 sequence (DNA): TGTGCCAGCTCACCCTTACCGGGACAGGGTAATTTTAATGGCTACACCTTC. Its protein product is CASSPLPGQGNFNGYTF.

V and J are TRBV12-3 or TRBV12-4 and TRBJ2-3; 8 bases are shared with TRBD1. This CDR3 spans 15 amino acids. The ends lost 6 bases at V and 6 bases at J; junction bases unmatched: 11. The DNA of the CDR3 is TGTGCCAGCAGACGACGGAACAGGGGGACGGATACGCAGTATTTT. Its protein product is CASRRRNRGTDTQYF.

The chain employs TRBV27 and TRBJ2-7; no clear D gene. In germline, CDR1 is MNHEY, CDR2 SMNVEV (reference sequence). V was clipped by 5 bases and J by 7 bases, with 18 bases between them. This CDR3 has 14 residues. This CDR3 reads CASSPIAPYNEQYF. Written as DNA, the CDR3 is TGTGCCAGCAGTCCCATTGCGCCATACAATGAGCAGTACTTC.

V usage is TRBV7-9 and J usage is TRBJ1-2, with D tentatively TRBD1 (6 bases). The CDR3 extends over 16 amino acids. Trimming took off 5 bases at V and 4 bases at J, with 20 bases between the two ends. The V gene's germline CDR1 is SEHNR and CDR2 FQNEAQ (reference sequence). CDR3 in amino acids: CASSQMDSRGSYGYTF. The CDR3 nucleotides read TGTGCCAGCAGCCAAATGGACAGCCGCGGCTCCTATGGCTACACCTTC.

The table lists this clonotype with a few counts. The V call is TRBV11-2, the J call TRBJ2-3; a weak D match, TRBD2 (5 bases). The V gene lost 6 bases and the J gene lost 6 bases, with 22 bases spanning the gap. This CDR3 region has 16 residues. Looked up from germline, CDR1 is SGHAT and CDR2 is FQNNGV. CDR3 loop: CASSSVPRRVSDTQYF. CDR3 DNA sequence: TGTGCCAGCAGTAGCGTTCCCAGGCGCGTCTCGGATACGCAGTATTTT.

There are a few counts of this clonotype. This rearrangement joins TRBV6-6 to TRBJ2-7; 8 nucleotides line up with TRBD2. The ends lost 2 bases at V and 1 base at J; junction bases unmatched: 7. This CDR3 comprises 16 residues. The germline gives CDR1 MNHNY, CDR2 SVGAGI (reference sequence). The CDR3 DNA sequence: TGTGCCAGCAGTTACCTCATCAGCGGGAGTTCCTACGAGCAGTACTTC. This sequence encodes CASSYLISGSSYEQYF.

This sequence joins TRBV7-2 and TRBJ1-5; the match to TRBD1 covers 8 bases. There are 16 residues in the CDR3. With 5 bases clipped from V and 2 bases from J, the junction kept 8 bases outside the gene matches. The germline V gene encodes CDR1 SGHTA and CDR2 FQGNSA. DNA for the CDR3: TGTGCCAGCAGCGCCTGGACAGGGAGGCGCAATCAGCCCCAGCATTTT. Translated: CASSAWTGRRNQPQHF.